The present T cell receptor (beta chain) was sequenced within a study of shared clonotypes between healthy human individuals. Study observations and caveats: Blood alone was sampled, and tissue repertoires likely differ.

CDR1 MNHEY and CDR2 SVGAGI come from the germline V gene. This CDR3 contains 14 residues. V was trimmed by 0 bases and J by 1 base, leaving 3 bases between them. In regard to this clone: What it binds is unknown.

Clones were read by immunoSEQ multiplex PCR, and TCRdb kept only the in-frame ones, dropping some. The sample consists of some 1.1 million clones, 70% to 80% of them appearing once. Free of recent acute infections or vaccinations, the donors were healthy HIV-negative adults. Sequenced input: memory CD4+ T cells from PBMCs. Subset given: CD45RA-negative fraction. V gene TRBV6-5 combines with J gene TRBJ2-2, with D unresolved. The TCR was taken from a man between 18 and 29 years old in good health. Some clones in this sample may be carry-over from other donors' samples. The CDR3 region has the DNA TGTGCCAGCAGTTACTCCGGGAACACCGGGGAGCTGTTTTTT. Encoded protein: CASSYSGNTGELFF.